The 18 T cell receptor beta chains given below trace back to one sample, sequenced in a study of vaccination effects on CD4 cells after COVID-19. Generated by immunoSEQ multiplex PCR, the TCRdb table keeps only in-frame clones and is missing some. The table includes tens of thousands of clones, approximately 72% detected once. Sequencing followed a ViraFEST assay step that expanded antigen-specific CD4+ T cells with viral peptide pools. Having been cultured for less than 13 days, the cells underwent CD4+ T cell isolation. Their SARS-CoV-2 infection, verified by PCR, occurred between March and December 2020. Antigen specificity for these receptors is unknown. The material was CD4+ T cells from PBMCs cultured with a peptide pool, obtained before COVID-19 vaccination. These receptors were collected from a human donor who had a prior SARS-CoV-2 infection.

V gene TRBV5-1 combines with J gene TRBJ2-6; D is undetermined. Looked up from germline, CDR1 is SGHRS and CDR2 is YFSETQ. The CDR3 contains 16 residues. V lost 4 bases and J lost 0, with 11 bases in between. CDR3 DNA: TGCGCCAGCAGCCGCCAATGGAGCTCTGGGGCCAACGTCCTGACTTTC. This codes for CASSRQWSSGANVLTF.

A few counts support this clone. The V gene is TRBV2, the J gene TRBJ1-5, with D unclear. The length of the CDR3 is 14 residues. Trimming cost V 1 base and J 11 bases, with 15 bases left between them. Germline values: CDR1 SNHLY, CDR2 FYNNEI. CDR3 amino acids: CASSEEVSLFAQHF. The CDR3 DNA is TGTGCCAGCAGTGAAGAAGTGTCCCTTTTTGCCCAGCATTTT.

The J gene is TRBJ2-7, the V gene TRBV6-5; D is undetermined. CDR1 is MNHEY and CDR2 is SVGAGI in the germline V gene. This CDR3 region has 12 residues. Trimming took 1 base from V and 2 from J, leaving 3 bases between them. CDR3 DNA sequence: TGTGCCAGCAGTTACTTAGCCTACGAGCAGTACTTC. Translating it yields CASSYLAYEQYF.

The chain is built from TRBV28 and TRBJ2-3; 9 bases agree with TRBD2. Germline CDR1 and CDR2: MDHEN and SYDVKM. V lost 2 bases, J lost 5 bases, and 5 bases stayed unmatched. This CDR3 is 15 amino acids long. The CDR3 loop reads CASSLRGGRGDTQYF. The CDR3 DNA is TGTGCCAGCAGTTTACGGGGCGGGAGGGGAGATACGCAGTATTTT.

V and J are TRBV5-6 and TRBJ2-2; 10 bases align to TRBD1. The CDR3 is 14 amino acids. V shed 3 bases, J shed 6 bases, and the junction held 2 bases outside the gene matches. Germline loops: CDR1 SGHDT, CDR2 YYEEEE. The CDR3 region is CASSSGQGSGELFF. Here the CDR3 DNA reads TGTGCCAGCAGCTCGGGACAGGGGTCCGGGGAGCTGTTTTTT.

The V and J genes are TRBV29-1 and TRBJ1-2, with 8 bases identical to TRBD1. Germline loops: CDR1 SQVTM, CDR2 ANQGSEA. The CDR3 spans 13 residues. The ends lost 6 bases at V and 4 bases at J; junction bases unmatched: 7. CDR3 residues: CSVLGQGLYGYTF. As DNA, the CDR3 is TGCAGCGTCCTAGGACAGGGCCTCTATGGCTACACCTTC. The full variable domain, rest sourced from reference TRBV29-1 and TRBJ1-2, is SAVISQKPSRDICQRGTSLTIQCQVDSQVTMMFWYRQQPGQSLTLIATANQGSEATYESGFVIDKFPISRPNLTFSTLTVSNMSPEDSSIYLCSVLGQGLYGYTFGSGTRLTVV.

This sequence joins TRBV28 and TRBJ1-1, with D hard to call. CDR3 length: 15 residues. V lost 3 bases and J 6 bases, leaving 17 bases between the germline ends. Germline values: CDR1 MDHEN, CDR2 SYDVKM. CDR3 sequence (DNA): TGTGCCAGCAGTTTCCTAGGCCCAATGGCCCCTGAAGCTTTCTTT. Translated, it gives CASSFLGPMAPEAFF.

Here the CDR3 reads CSVDRGFTGELFF. CDR3 in DNA: TGCAGCGTTGATAGGGGGTTCACCGGGGAGCTGTTTTTT. The chain has TRBV29-1 and TRBJ2-2; the D gene is possibly TRBD1 (6 bases). Germline V lookup: CDR1 SQVTM, CDR2 ANQGSEA. This CDR3 comprises 13 residues. The V gene lost 3 bases and the J gene lost 4 bases, with 9 bases spanning the gap.

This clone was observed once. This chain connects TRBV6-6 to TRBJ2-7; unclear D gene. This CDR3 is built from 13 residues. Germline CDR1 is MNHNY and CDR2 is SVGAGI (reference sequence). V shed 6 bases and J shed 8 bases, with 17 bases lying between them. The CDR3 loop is CASSKYALVQQYF. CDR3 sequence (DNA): TGTGCCAGCAGCAAATACGCCCTAGTCCAGCAGTACTTC.

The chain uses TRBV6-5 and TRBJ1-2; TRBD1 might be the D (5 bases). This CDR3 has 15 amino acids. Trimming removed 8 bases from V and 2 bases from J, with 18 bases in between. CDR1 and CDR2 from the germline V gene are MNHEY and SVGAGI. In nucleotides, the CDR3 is TGTGCCAGCGGGGTTGGGGGAGGATACAACTATGGCTACACCTTC. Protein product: CASGVGGGYNYGYTF.

CDR3 sequence (DNA): TGTGCCAGCAGCCAACACTTGGGACAGGGTGGGTTCTACACTGAAGCTTTCTTT. It is translated as CASSQHLGQGGFYTEAFF. The chain couples TRBV3-1 (or the pseudogene TRBV3-2) to TRBJ1-1; TRBD1 agrees at 9 bases. The CDR3 length is 18 residues. V trimming: 2 bases; J trimming: 3 bases; junction bases outside the gene matches: 13. Germline CDR1 is LGHDT and CDR2 is YNNKEL (reference sequence).

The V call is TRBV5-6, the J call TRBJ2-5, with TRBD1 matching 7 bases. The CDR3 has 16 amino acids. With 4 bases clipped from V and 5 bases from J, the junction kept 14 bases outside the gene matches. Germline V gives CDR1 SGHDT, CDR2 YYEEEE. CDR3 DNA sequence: TGTGCCAGCAGCCGCCGGGACAGCAATAAGCAGGAGACCCAGTACTTC. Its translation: CASSRRDSNKQETQYF.

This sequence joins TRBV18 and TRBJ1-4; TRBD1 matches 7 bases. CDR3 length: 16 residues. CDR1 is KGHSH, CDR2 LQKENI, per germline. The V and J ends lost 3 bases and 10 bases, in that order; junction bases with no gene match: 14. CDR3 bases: TGTGCCAGCTCACCTACTGCGACAGGGTCATATCGAAAACTGTTTTTT. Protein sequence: CASSPTATGSYRKLFF.

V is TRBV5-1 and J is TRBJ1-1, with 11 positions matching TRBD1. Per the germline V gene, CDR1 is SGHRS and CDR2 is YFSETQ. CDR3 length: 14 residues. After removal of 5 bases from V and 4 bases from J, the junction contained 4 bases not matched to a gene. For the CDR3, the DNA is TGCGCCAGCAGAACCGGGACAGGGGGCACTGAAGCTTTCTTT. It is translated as CASRTGTGGTEAFF.

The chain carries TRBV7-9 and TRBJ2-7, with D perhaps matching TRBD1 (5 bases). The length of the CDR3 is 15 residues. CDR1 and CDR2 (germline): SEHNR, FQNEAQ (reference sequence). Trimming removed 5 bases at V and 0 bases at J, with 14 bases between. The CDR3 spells CASSGDRTDSYEQYF. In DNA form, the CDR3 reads TGTGCCAGCAGCGGTGACAGAACCGACTCCTACGAGCAGTACTTC.

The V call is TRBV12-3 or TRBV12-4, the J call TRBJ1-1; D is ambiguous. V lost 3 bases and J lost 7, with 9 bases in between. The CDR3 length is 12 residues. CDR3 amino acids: CASSFPASEAFF. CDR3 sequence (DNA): TGTGCCAGCAGTTTTCCGGCCAGTGAAGCTTTCTTT.

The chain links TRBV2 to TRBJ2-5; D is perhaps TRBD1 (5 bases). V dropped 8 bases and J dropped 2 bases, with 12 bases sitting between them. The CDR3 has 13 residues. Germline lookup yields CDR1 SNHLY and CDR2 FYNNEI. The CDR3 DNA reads TGTGCCAGCCGAAGGACACCTCAAGAGACCCAGTACTTC. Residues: CASRRTPQETQYF.

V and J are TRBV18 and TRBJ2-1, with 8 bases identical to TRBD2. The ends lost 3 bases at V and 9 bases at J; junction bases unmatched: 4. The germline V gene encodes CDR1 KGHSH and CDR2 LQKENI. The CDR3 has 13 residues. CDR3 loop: CASSPAGGSEQFF. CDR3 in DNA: TGTGCCAGCTCACCGGCGGGGGGAAGTGAGCAGTTCTTC.